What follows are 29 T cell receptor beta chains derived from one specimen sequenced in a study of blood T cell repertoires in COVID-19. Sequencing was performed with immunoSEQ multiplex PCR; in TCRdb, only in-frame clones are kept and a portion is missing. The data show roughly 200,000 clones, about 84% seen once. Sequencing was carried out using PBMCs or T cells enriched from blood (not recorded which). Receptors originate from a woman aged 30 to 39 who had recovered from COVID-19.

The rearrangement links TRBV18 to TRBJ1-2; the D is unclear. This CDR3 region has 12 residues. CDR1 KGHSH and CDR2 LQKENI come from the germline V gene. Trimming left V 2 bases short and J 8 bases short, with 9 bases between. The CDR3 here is CASSPGSGGYTF. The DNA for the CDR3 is TGTGCCAGCTCACCAGGGTCGGGAGGCTACACCTTC.

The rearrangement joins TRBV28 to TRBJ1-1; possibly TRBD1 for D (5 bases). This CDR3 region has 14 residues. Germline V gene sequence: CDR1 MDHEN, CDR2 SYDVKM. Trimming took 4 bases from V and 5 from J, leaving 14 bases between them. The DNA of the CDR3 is TGTGCCAGCAGTTCTATGGGGGGGATGACTGAAGCTTTCTTT. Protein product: CASSSMGGMTEAFF. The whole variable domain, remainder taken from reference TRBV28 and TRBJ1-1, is DVKVTQSSRYLVKRTGEKVFLECVQDMDHENMFWYRQDPGLGLRLIYFSYDVKMKEKGDIPEGYSVSREKKERFSLILESASTNQTSMYLCASSSMGGMTEAFFGQGTRLTVV.

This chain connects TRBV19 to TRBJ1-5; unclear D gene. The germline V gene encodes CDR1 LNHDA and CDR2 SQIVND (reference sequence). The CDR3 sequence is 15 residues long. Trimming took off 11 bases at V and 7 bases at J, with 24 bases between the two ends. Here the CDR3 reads CAAQKTRGVEQPQHF. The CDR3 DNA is TGTGCCGCACAAAAAACGAGAGGAGTGGAGCAGCCCCAGCATTTT.

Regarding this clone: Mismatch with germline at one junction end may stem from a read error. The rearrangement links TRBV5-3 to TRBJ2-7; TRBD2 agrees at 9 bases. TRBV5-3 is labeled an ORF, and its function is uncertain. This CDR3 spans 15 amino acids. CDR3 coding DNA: TGTGCCAGAAGCTCCTTAGCGGGAGAGAAATACGAACAGTACTTC. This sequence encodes CARSSLAGEKYEQYF.

The CDR3 bases are TGTGCCAGCAGCCCGACAGGGGCCCTTCCCCAGCATTTT. Amino acids: CASSPTGALPQHF. This rearrangement joins TRBV27 to TRBJ1-5; 8 positions agree with TRBD1. The V gene end was trimmed by 6 bases and the J gene end by 10 bases; junction bases not matched to a gene: 8. Germline-derived CDR1 and CDR2 are MNHEY and SMNVEV (reference sequence). The CDR3 is 13 amino acids.

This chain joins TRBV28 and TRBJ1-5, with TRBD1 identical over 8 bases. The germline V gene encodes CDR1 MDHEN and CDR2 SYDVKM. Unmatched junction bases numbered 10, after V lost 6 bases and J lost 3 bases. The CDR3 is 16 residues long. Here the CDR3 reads CASRDAGTGNNQPQHF. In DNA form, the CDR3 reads TGTGCCAGCAGAGACGCCGGGACAGGTAACAATCAGCCCCAGCATTTT. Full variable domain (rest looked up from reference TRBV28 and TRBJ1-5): DVKVTQSSRYLVKRTGEKVFLECVQDMDHENMFWYRQDPGLGLRLIYFSYDVKMKEKGDIPEGYSVSREKKERFSLILESASTNQTSMYLCASRDAGTGNNQPQHFGDGTRLSIL.

CDR3 sequence reads: CSASRGAEETQYF. The CDR3 region has the DNA TGCAGCGCATCTCGGGGGGCAGAAGAGACCCAGTACTTC. The chain recombines TRBV29-1 with TRBJ2-5, with D perhaps matching TRBD2 (7 bases). The CDR3 is 13 residues long. V was trimmed by 7 bases and J by 3 bases, leaving 15 bases between them. CDR1 SQVTM and CDR2 ANQGSEA come from the germline V gene.

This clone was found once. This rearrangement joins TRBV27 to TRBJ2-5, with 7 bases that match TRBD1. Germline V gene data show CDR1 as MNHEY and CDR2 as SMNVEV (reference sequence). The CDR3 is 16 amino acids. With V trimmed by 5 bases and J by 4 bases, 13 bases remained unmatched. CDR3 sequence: CASSNDRAARAETQYF. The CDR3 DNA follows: TGTGCCAGCAGTAACGACAGGGCGGCCAGAGCAGAGACCCAGTACTTC.

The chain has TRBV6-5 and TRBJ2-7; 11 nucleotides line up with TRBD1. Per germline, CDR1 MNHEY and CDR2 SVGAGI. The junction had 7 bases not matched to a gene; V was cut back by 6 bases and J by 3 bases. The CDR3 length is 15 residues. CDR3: CASRRSGQGDYEQYF. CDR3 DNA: TGTGCCAGCAGACGCTCGGGACAGGGGGACTACGAGCAGTACTTC.

The CDR3 sequence: CASSQGLAMVGELFF. DNA of the CDR3: TGTGCCAGCAGCCAGGGACTAGCTATGGTCGGGGAGCTGTTTTTT. The J gene is TRBJ2-2, the V gene TRBV3-1 (or the pseudogene TRBV3-2); 9 bases line up with TRBD2. In germline, CDR1 is LGHDT, CDR2 YNNKEL (reference sequence). CDR3 size: 15 residues. J gave up 7 bases and V 3 bases, and 6 bases lay outside the gene matches.

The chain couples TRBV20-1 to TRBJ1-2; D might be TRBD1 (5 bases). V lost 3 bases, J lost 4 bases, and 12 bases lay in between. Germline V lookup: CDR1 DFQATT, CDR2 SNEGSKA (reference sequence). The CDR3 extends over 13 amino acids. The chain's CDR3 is CSASKQGSYGYTF. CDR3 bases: TGCAGTGCTAGTAAGCAGGGAAGCTATGGCTACACCTTC.

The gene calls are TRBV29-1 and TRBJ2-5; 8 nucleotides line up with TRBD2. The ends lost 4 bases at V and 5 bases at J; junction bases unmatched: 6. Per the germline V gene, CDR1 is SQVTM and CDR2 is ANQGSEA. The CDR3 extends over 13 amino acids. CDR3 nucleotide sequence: TGCAGCGTTGTCCCAGCGGGAGTTGAGACCCAGTACTTC. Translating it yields CSVVPAGVETQYF.

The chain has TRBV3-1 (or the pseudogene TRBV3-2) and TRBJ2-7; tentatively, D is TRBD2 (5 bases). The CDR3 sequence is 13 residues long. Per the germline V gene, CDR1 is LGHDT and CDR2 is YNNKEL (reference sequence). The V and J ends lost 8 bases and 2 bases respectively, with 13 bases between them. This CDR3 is CASRGKGPYEQYF. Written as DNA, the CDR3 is TGTGCCAGCCGGGGTAAAGGCCCCTACGAGCAGTACTTC.

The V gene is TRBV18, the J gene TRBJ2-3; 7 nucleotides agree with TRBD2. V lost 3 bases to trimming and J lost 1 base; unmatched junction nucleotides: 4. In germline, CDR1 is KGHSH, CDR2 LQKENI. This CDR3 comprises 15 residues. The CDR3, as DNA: TGTGCCAGCTCACCCGGCGCGGGAGGCACAGATACGCAGTATTTT. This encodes CASSPGAGGTDTQYF.

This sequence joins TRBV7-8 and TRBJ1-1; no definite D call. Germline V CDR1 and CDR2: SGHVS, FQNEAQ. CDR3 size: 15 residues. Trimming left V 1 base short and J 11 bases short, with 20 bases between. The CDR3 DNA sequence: TGTGCCAGCAGCTTAGTTGAACGGGGTCGAAAAAGGGCTTTCTTT. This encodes CASSLVERGRKRAFF. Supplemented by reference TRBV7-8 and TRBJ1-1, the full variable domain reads GAGVSQSPRYKVAKRGQDVALRCDPISGHVSLFWYQQALGQGPEFLTYFQNEAQLDKSGLPSDRFFAERPEGSVSTLKIQRTQQEDSAVYLCASSLVERGRKRAFFGQGTRLTVV.

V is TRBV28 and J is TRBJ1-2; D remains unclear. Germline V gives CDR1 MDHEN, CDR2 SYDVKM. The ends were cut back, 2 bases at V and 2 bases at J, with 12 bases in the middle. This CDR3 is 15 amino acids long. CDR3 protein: CASSLIRDPNYGYTF. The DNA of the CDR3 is TGTGCCAGCAGTTTAATACGCGATCCAAACTATGGCTACACCTTC.

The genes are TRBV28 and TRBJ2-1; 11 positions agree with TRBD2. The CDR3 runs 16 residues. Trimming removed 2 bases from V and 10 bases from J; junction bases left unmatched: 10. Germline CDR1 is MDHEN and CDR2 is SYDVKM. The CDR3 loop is CASSLEGSGRGREQFF. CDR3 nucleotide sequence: TGTGCCAGCAGTTTAGAAGGTAGCGGGAGGGGGAGGGAGCAGTTCTTC.

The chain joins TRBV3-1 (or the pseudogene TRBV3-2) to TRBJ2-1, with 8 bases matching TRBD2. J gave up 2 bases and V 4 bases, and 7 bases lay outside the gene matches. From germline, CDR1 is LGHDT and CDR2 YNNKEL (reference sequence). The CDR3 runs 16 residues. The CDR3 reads CASSRAAGAPYNEQFF. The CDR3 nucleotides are TGTGCCAGCAGCCGAGCAGCGGGAGCCCCCTACAATGAGCAGTTCTTC.

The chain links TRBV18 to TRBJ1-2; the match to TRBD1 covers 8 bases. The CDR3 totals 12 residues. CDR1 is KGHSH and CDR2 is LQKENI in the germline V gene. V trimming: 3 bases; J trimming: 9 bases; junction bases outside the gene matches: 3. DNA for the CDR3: TGTGCCAGCTCACCTCAGGGGGCTAGCTACACCTTC. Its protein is CASSPQGASYTF. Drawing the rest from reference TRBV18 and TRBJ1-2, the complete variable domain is NAGVMQNPRHLVRRRGQEARLRCSPMKGHSHVYWYRQLPEEGLKFMVYLQKENIIDESGMPKERFSAEFPKEGPSILRIQQVVRGDSAAYFCASSPQGASYTFGSGTRLTVV.

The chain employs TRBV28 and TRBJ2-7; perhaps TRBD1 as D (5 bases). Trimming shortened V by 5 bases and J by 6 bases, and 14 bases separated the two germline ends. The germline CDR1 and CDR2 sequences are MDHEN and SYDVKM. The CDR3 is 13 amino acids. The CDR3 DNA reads TGTGCCAGCAGTACAGGTCAACGGAGCGAGCAGTACTTC. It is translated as CASSTGQRSEQYF. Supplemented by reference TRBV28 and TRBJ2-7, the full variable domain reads DVKVTQSSRYLVKRTGEKVFLECVQDMDHENMFWYRQDPGLGLRLIYFSYDVKMKEKGDIPEGYSVSREKKERFSLILESASTNQTSMYLCASSTGQRSEQYFGPGTRLTVT.

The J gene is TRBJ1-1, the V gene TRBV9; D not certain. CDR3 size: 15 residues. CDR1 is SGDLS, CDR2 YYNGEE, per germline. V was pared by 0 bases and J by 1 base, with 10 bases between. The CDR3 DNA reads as TGTGCCAGCAGCGTAGCCATAACGGGGAACACTGAAGCTTTCTTT. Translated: CASSVAITGNTEAFF.

CDR3 protein: CAWSVGQGLDTQYF. In nucleotides, the CDR3 is TGTGCCTGGAGTGTAGGTCAGGGTCTAGATACGCAGTATTTT. The chain is built from TRBV30 and TRBJ2-3; TRBD1 is a possible D gene (5 bases). The ends were cut back, 0 bases at V and 5 bases at J, with 12 bases in the middle. Per germline, CDR1 GTSNPN and CDR2 SVGIG (reference sequence). This CDR3 region has 14 residues.

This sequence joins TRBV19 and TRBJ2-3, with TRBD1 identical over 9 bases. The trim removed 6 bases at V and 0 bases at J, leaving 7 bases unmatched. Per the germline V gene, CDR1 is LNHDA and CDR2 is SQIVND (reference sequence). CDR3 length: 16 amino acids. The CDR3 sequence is CASSEPGTGSTDTQYF. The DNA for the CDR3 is TGTGCCAGTAGCGAACCTGGGACAGGGAGCACAGATACGCAGTATTTT.

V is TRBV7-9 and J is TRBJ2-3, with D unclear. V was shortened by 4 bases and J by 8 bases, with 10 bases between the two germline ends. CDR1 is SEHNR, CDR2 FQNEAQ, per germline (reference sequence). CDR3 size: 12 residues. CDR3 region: CASSSLVTTQYF. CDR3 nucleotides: TGTGCCAGCAGCTCCCTAGTCACTACGCAGTATTTT.

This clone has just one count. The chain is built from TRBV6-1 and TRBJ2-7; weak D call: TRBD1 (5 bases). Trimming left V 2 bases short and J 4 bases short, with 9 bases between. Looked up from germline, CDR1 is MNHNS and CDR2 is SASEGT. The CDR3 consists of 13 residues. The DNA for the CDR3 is TGTGCCAGCAGTGAACAGGGAAGGTACGAGCAGTACTTC. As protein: CASSEQGRYEQYF.

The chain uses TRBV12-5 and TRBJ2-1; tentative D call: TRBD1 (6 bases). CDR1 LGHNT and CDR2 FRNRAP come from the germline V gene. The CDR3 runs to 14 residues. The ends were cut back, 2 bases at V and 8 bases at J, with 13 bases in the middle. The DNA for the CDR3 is TGTGCTAGTGGTTTGCAAAACAGGGAGTATGAGCAGTTCTTC. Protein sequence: CASGLQNREYEQFF.

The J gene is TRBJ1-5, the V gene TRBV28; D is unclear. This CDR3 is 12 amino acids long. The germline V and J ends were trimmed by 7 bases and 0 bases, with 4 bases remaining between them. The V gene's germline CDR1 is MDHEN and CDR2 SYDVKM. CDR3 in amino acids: CASTYSNQPQHF. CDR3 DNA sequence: TGTGCCAGCACTTATAGCAATCAGCCCCAGCATTTT.

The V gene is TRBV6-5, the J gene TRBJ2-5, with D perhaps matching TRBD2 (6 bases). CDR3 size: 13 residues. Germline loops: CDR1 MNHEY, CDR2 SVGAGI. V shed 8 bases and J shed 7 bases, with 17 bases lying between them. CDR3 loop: CASAPWGEGTQYF. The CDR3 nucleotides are TGTGCCAGCGCCCCATGGGGGGAAGGGACCCAGTACTTC.

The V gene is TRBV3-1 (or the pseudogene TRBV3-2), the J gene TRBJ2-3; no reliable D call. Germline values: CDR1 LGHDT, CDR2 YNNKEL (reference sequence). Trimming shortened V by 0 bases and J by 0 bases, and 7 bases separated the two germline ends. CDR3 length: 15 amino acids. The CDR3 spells CASSQDGGSTDTQYF. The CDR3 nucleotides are TGTGCCAGCAGCCAAGACGGCGGAAGCACAGATACGCAGTATTTT.